A selection of T cell receptor beta chains follows, all from one sample in a study of T cells in Graves' hyperthyroidism and ophthalmopathy. MiXCR, run by TCRdb on the multiplex PCR reads, gives a single entry per CDR3 protein. Among around 300,000 distinct CDR3 sequences listed, 25% to 30% were seen once. Material: blood. All receptors come from a man aged 35 to 55 with Graves' hyperthyroidism that later progressed to Graves' ophthalmopathy. CDR3s include the opening cysteine and the closing phenylalanine or tryptophan. The order of the fields is clone size, D gene, V gene, J gene, CDR3 DNA, CDR3 protein. The D gene is left open where the match is weak. A row's size may be missing; if present it is once, few, many or a size class.

NA	TRBD2	TRBV29-1	TRBJ2-7	TGCAGCGTTTTTCTAGCGGGAGTGCACGAGCAGTACTTC	CSVFLAGVHEQYF
once	TRBD1	TRBV6-2/TRBV6-3	TRBJ1-1	TGTGCCAGCAGTACCGACAGGGGAAGCCCTGAAGCTTTCTTT	CASSTDRGSPEAFF
many	TRBD2	TRBV5-1	TRBJ2-1	TGCGCCAGCAGCTTGACTAGCGGGACCTACAATGAGCAGTTCTTC	CASSLTSGTYNEQFF
many	NA	TRBV14	TRBJ2-7	TGTGCCAGCAGCCAAGTAGCTAGCGCCTACGACGAGCAGTACTTC	CASSQVASAYDEQYF
many	TRBD1	TRBV5-6	TRBJ2-7	TGTGCCAGCAGCGTGCCGGGACAGGGGCTGACGGATGAGCAGTACTTC	CASSVPGQGLTDEQYF
many	NA	TRBV5-1	TRBJ2-5	TGCGCCAGCAGCCGAACGGGACGGAAACAAGAGACCCAGTACTTC	CASSRTGRKQETQYF
many	NA	TRBV19	TRBJ1-1	TGTGCCAGTAGTCCGGAGGCCTCGGAGGGGACTGAAGCTTTCTTT	CASSPEASEGTEAFF
NA	NA	TRBV24-1	TRBJ2-5	TGTGCCACCAGTGATTTCGGCAGGGCAGGGGAGACCCAGTACTTC	CATSDFGRAGETQYF
many	NA	TRBV12-3/TRBV12-4	TRBJ1-2	TGTGCCAGCAGTCCTCAGGTTGTTTATGGCTACACCTTC	CASSPQVVYGYTF
many	TRBD1	TRBV13	TRBJ1-3	TGTGCCAGCAGCCAGGGGGTTCCGACTCTGGGAAACACCATATATTTT	CASSQGVPTLGNTIYF
many	NA	TRBV6-5	TRBJ1-2	TGTGCCAGCAGTTACCAGGGTGGCTATGGCTACACCTTC	CASSYQGGYGYTF
many	NA	TRBV11-2	TRBJ1-1	TGTGCCAGCAGCAACACGAACACTGAAGCTTTCTTT	CASSNTNTEAFF
NA	NA	TRBV5-1	TRBJ2-2	TGCGCCAGCAGCTTGAGGTTTAAGCCCCGATCGAACACCGGGGAGCTGTTTTTT	CASSLRFKPRSNTGELFF
many	TRBD2	TRBV27	TRBJ2-2	TGTGCCAGCAGTTTCCGTGCGGGAGATACCGGGGAGCTGTTTTTT	CASSFRAGDTGELFF
few	NA	TRBV30	TRBJ2-7	TGTGCCTGGAGACTGAGCGGGTCCTACGAGCAGTACTTC	CAWRLSGSYEQYF
many	TRBD1	TRBV19	TRBJ1-1	TGTGCCAGTAGTGCAACCCGGACAGGGGGCACTGAAGCTTTCTTT	CASSATRTGGTEAFF
many	NA	TRBV30	TRBJ2-5	TGTGCCTGGAGTCGTTTAAGGGCCAGTGAGACCCAGTACTTC	CAWSRLRASETQYF
many	TRBD2	TRBV6-5	TRBJ2-2	TGTGCCAGCAGGCTAACCGGGACTAGCTTCACCGGGGAGCTGTTTTTT	CASRLTGTSFTGELFF
many	TRBD2	TRBV12-3/TRBV12-4	TRBJ2-2	TGTGCCAGCAGCCCCGGACTAGCGGGAGAGACCACCGGGGAGCTGTTTTTT	CASSPGLAGETTGELFF
many	NA	TRBV2	TRBJ2-2	TGTGCCGGAACCCGGGCCGGGGAGCTGTTTTTT	CAGTRAGELFF
many	NA	TRBV20-1	TRBJ2-5	TGCAGTGCTAGCCGGGCCCGGACACCGCAAGAGACCCAGTACTTC	CSASRARTPQETQYF
many	NA	TRBV10-3	TRBJ2-7	TGTGCCATCAGCGGTATTCAGGGGGGCGAGCAGTACTTC	CAISGIQGGEQYF
many	NA	TRBV25-1	TRBJ2-7	TGTGCCAGCAACGAGTCAGCCTACGAGCAGTACTTC	CASNESAYEQYF
many	NA	TRBV4-2	TRBJ1-1	TGTGCCAGCAGCCAAGATCGCGGGGGAGGGAGCACTGAAGCTTTCTTT	CASSQDRGGGSTEAFF
many	NA	TRBV15	TRBJ1-2	TGTGCCACCAGCAGAGGGGAAGCAACTAACTATGGCTACACCTTC	CATSRGEATNYGYTF
few	NA	TRBV6-2/TRBV6-3	TRBJ1-5	TGTGCCAGCAGTTACCGACAACGGGTCGGGCCCCAGCATTTT	CASSYRQRVGPQHF